This T cell receptor beta chain originates from a study of PD-L1 blockade in urothelial cancer. Overall study: Most patients, about nine tenths of the roughly 30, were males with bladder-origin cancer. Counts from blood samples showed a median of roughly 150,000 T cells. Study conclusions and caveats: Expansion of tumor-associated blood clones at 3 weeks was greater in durable-benefit patients.

Comments on this clone: The antigen remains unidentified.

Trimming removed 6 bases from V and 2 bases from J, with 14 bases in between. This CDR3 is 15 amino acids long. CDR1 and CDR2 from the germline V gene are SGHAT and FQNNGV. The assay was immunoSEQ multiplex PCR, and TCRdb's table has in-frame clones only and misses some. The repertoire holds 40,000 or so clones, about 88% seen once, with 24% in the top ten. Time point noted: peripheral blood 6 weeks after treatment start. Locally advanced or metastatic urothelial carcinoma affected all patients. The sequence derives from a man in his 60s with urothelial cancer. The source material was PBMCs, sampled around atezolizumab (anti-PD-L1) treatment. The chain links TRBV11-2 to TRBJ2-1; a weak D match, TRBD2 (6 bases). Here the CDR3 reads CASRKGRKAYNEQFF. DNA for the CDR3: TGTGCCAGCAGGAAGGGGAGGAAGGCCTACAATGAGCAGTTCTTC.